This T cell receptor (beta chain) was recovered during a study of a mutant IDH1 vaccine in newly diagnosed glioma. Overall study context: Treated patients comprised about 60% males and about 40% females, mean age about 40 years.

The assay was immunoSEQ multiplex PCR, and TCRdb's table has in-frame clones only and misses some. The sample carries around 60,000 clones, roughly four fifths recorded once. Notes on the study in general: Vaccine-induced immune responses were detected in approximately 92% of patients.

As regards this clone: Its antigen is not known.

CDR1 is SNHLY, CDR2 FYNNEI, per germline. The V end was cut by 6 bases, the J end by 3 bases, with 8 bases between. There are 12 residues in the CDR3. Time point of the sample: week 47, end of study. Alongside topical imiquimod, each dose of vaccine comprised 300 ug of mutant IDH1 20-mer peptide. Astrocytomas found in donors were new, WHO grade 3 or 4, IDH1-mutant and ATRX-lost. The sequence came from a man younger than 40 with glioma. This material consisted of PBMCs, taken from a glioma patient whose treatment included an IDH1 peptide vaccine. V is TRBV2 and J is TRBJ1-2; weak D call: TRBD1 (6 bases). The CDR3 protein is CASSRTDYGYTF. The CDR3 DNA is TGTGCCAGCAGCCGGACAGACTATGGCTACACCTTC.